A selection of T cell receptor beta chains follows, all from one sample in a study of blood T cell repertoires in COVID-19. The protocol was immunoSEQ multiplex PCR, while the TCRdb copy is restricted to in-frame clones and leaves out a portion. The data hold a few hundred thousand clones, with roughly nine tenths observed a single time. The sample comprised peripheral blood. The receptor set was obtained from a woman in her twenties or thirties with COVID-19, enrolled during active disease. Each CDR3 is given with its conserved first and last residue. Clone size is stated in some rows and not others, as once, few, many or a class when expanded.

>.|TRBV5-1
CASSLALRASGMNTGELFF
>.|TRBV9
CASSPRGNTEAFF
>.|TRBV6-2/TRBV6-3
CASSYPDSYGYTF
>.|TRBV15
CATSRDLGMAGADTEAFF
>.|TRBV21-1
CASSSSGENQETQYF
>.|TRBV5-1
CASSLEQGEDTEAFF
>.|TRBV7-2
CASSLGPSGIYNEQFF
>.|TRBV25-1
CASSEVAGYTF
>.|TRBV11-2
CASSLNGGGNSPLHF
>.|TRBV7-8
CASSGRRRTGGRDNEQFF
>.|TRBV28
CASSLGSGTMNTEAFF
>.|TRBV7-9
CASSLNYGQRINTIYF
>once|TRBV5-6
CASSLRQGWTGETQYF
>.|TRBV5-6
CASSLVAGGRAGELFF
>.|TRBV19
CASSIQGASNQPQHF
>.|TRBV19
CASSTGSNNEQFF
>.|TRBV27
CASSRTGGFSDTQYF
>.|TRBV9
CASSARGGSGNTIYF
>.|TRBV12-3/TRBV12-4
CASQNTEAFF
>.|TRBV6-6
CASSSQGSGNTIYF
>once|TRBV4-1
CASSQSVLPLASRGYTF
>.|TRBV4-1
CASSPWTVSNKYEQYF
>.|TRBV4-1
CASSQTGPNEKLFF
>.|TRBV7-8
CASSPFQNEQFF
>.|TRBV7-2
CASTSGGGPGEAFF
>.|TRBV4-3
CASSQDRWEIEDGYTF
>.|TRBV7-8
CASSRDRAVSGANVLTF
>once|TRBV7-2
CASSLAGASTDTQYF
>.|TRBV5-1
CASSFSGGEQFF
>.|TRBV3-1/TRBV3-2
CASSQDRSGGDNEQFF
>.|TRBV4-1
CASSQDRDEQFF
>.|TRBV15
CATSSLLSRMNTEAFF
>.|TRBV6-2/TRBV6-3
CASSYSQVNTEAFF
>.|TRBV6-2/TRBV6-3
CASSPRTGTGGGRYNEQFF
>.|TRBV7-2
CASSLTGLVAEQYF
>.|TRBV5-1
CASSVTGGALLIQEQFF
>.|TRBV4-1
CASSQGKGASNEKLFF
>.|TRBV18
CASSLTASNEKLFF
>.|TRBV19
CASSMARGFRQPQHF